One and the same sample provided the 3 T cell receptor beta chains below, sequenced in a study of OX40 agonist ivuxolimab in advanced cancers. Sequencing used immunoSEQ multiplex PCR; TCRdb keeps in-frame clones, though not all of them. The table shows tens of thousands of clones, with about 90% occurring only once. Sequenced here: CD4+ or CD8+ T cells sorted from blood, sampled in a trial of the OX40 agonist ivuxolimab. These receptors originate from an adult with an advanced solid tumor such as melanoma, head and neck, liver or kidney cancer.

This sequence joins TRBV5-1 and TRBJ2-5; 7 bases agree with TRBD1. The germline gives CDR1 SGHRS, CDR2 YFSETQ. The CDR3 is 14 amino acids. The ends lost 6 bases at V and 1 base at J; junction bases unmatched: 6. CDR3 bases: TGCGCCAGCAACTGGGACAGACCCCAAGAGACCCAGTACTTC. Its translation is CASNWDRPQETQYF.

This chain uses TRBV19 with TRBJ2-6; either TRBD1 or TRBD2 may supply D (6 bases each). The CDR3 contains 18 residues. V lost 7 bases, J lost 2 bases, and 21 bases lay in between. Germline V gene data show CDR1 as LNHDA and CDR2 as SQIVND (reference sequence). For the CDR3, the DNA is TGTGCCAGTAATGAAGGTGGGGGGCGTTTAACTGGGGCCAACGTCCTGACTTTC. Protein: CASNEGGGRLTGANVLTF.

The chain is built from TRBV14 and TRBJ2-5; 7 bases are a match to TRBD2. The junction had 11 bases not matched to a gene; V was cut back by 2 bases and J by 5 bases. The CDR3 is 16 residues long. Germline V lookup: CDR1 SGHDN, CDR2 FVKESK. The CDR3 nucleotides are TGTGCCAGCAGCCAACCACCCGGACTAGGGGACGAGACCCAGTACTTC. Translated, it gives CASSQPPGLGDETQYF.